This T cell receptor beta chain was captured in a study of blood T cell repertoires in COVID-19. Across the study: The United States, Italy and Spain were the sources of the acute and convalescent COVID-19 samples.

Under the authors' procedure: Nucleated cell counts were estimated from reference gene primer amplification. Profiled with immunoSEQ multiplex PCR; TCRdb holds only in-frame clones, not every one. The DNA gave D and trimming, while V, J and clone size come from that table. The sample has some 190,000 clones; under 85% are singletons. Seattle's enrolled individuals joined amid active infection and were then monitored longitudinally. Per germline, CDR1 SGHNT and CDR2 YYREEE (reference sequence). CDR3 length: 16 amino acids. V shed 3 bases and J shed 8 bases, with 21 bases lying between them. Source material: peripheral blood. The receptor was derived from a man at least 80 years old with COVID-19, enrolled during active disease. This sequence joins TRBV5-4 and TRBJ2-1, with D possibly TRBD2 on 7 matching bases. In nucleotides, the CDR3 is TGTGCCAGCAGCTCATCCGCGGGGGCCAATGGGGATGAGCAGTTCTTC. Translating it yields CASSSSAGANGDEQFF.